These 28 T cell receptor beta chains share one sample of origin, sequenced in a study of OX40 agonist ivuxolimab in advanced cancers. Libraries were prepared by immunoSEQ multiplex PCR; TCRdb keeps only in-frame clonotypes and omits some of them. Of 60,000 to 75,000 clones detected, 70% to 90% appear once; the ten largest clones hold approximately 2.3%. Sequenced here: CD4+ or CD8+ T cells sorted from blood, sampled in a trial of the OX40 agonist ivuxolimab. The receptors were gathered from an adult with an advanced solid tumor such as melanoma, head and neck, liver or kidney cancer.

The chain uses TRBV10-1 and TRBJ2-2, with D uncertain. CDR3 length equals 14 residues. V shed 0 bases and J shed 4 bases, with 6 bases lying between them. Germline assignment: CDR1 WNHNN and CDR2 SYGVQD (reference sequence). The CDR3 loop reads CASSESRGTGELFF. DNA for the CDR3: TGCGCCAGCAGTGAGTCCCGTGGCACCGGGGAGCTGTTTTTT.

V and J are TRBV7-8 and TRBJ1-1, with D possibly matching TRBD1 (5 bases). Trimming cost V 5 bases and J 1 base, with 8 bases left between them. CDR1 is SGHVS and CDR2 is FQNEAQ in the germline V gene. The CDR3 consists of 13 residues. CDR3 nucleotides: TGTGCCAGCAGCCTGGGACGGAACACTGAAGCTTTCTTT. Its protein is CASSLGRNTEAFF.

V usage is TRBV6-6 and J usage is TRBJ1-2; D ambiguous. Trimming removed 5 bases at V and 7 bases at J, with 14 bases between. Germline V CDR1 and CDR2: MNHNY, SVGAGI (reference sequence). The CDR3 runs to 13 residues. The CDR3 nucleotides read TGTGCCAGCAGTCCCCAGAATCTGGGTGGCTACACCTTC. Protein: CASSPQNLGGYTF.

The gene calls are TRBV7-9 and TRBJ2-5; 7 bases map to TRBD2. The CDR3 has 15 amino acids. The germline V gene encodes CDR1 SEHNR and CDR2 FQNEAQ (reference sequence). Losses at the gene ends were 5 bases for V and 2 bases for J; bases not matched to a gene: 8. CDR3 coding DNA: TGTGCCAGCAGCCCGTGGACTAGAGGGCAAGAGACCCAGTACTTC. Amino acids: CASSPWTRGQETQYF.

The V gene is TRBV7-2, the J gene TRBJ2-7; TRBD2 matches at 10 bases. CDR3 length: 16 residues. J lost 0 bases, V lost 5 bases, and 7 bases had no gene match. CDR1 is SGHTA, CDR2 FQGNSA, per germline. The chain's CDR3 is CASSRRTSGSSYEQYF. CDR3 bases: TGTGCCAGCAGCCGGAGGACTAGCGGAAGCTCCTACGAGCAGTACTTC. The full variable domain, completed using reference TRBV7-2 and TRBJ2-7, is GAGVSQSPSNKVTEKGKDVELRCDPISGHTALYWYRQSLGQGLEFLIYFQGNSAPDKSGLPSDRFSAERTGGSVSTLTIQRTQQEDSAVYLCASSRRTSGSSYEQYFGPGTRLTVT.

The V call is TRBV5-1, the J call TRBJ1-6, with TRBD1 as a possible D gene (5 bases). This CDR3 comprises 17 residues. V was clipped by 0 bases and J by 4 bases, with 14 bases between them. Germline V CDR1 and CDR2: SGHRS, YFSETQ. The DNA for the CDR3 is TGCGCCAGCAGCTTGGAGGACGGGGGAGGGTATAATTCACCCCTCCACTTT. Its protein product is CASSLEDGGGYNSPLHF.

The CDR3 DNA is TGTGCCAGGACTAGCGGGGGGGCCAGAGAGGAGACCCAGTACTTC. Protein: CARTSGGAREETQYF. This sequence joins TRBV30 and TRBJ2-5; 15 nucleotides align to TRBD2. The CDR3 is 15 amino acids. CDR1 is GTSNPN and CDR2 is SVGIG in the germline V gene (reference sequence). V was pared by 8 bases and J by 5 bases, with 9 bases of the junction left unmatched.

The CDR3 spells CATSRDWETQYF. The CDR3 DNA reads TGTGCCACCAGCAGAGATTGGGAGACCCAGTACTTC. The genes are TRBV15 and TRBJ2-5; D is unresolved. CDR1 LNHNV and CDR2 YYDKDF come from the germline V gene (reference sequence). The CDR3 runs 12 residues. The V gene lost 0 bases and the J gene lost 5 bases, with 4 bases spanning the gap.

The genes are TRBV28 and TRBJ2-3; D is ambiguous. This CDR3 is 11 amino acids long. Germline V gene sequence: CDR1 MDHEN, CDR2 SYDVKM. Trimming stripped 7 bases from V and 3 bases from J, with 5 bases between. The CDR3 DNA sequence: TGTGCCAGCACCTCTACAGATACGCAGTATTTT. Encoded protein: CASTSTDTQYF.

The chain employs TRBV10-3 and TRBJ1-2; no definite D call. CDR1 ENHRY and CDR2 SYGVKD come from the germline V gene. This CDR3 spans 11 amino acids. The V and J ends lost 0 bases and 8 bases respectively, with 4 bases between them. The CDR3 sequence: CAISESRGYTF. CDR3 nucleotides: TGTGCCATCAGTGAGTCACGAGGCTACACCTTC.

The chain combines TRBV28 with TRBJ1-1; D may be TRBD1 (5 bases). The germline V gene has CDR1 MDHEN and CDR2 SYDVKM. The CDR3 sequence is 15 residues long. V lost 2 bases, J lost 4 bases, and 14 bases lay in between. For the CDR3, the DNA is TGTGCCAGCAGTTTAGCCACAGGAGAAGGCACTGAAGCTTTCTTT. Its translation is CASSLATGEGTEAFF. The full variable domain, its missing parts supplied by reference TRBV28 and TRBJ1-1, is DVKVTQSSRYLVKRTGEKVFLECVQDMDHENMFWYRQDPGLGLRLIYFSYDVKMKEKGDIPEGYSVSREKKERFSLILESASTNQTSMYLCASSLATGEGTEAFFGQGTRLTVV.

The chain combines TRBV13 with TRBJ2-5; D possibly uses TRBD1 or TRBD2 (6 bases each). From germline, CDR1 is PRHDT and CDR2 FYEKMQ (reference sequence). With 3 bases removed from V and 7 bases from J, the gap between germline ends came to 9 bases. The CDR3 totals 12 residues. Written as DNA, the CDR3 is TGTGCCAGCAGCTTCGGGGGCCGGACCCAGTACTTC. Residues: CASSFGGRTQYF.

Worth noting for this clone: One junction end does not reproduce the germline sequence, and a read error may be involved. The chain links TRBV2 to TRBJ2-7, with 8 bases identical to TRBD1. This CDR3 is 11 amino acids long. Germline CDR1 and CDR2: SNHLY and FYNNEI. CDR3 sequence (DNA): TGTGCCAGCAGCGAAGTGGGACAGGCGTTCTTC. This codes for CASSEVGQAFF.

The chain recombines TRBV2 with TRBJ1-2; D is unclear. V was cut by 8 bases and J by 0 bases, with 19 bases left in between. This CDR3 spans 16 amino acids. Germline loops: CDR1 SNHLY, CDR2 FYNNEI. The chain's CDR3 is CASHKNGQSANYGYTF. DNA of the CDR3: TGTGCCAGCCACAAAAATGGGCAGTCCGCTAACTATGGCTACACCTTC.

The J gene is TRBJ1-5, the V gene TRBV6-1; TRBD1 is a possible D gene (6 bases). The germline V gene has CDR1 MNHNS and CDR2 SASEGT. The CDR3 is made up of 15 amino acids. V was pared by 3 bases and J by 4 bases, with 13 bases between. The CDR3 sequence: CASSEYGGPNQPQHF. The CDR3 bases are TGTGCCAGCAGTGAGTATGGGGGGCCGAATCAGCCCCAGCATTTT.

V gene TRBV30 combines with J gene TRBJ2-5, with 7 bases matching TRBD1. There are 13 residues in the CDR3. Germline CDR1 is GTSNPN and CDR2 is SVGIG (reference sequence). V gave up 4 bases and J gave up 2 bases; unmatched junction bases: 4. The CDR3 protein is CAWTTGAQETQYF. The CDR3 DNA sequence: TGTGCCTGGACCACAGGGGCGCAAGAGACCCAGTACTTC. Filled out from reference TRBV30 and TRBJ2-5, the complete variable domain reads SQTIHQWPATLVQPVGSPLSLECTVEGTSNPNLYWYRQAAGRGLQLLFYSVGIGQISSEVPQNLSASRPQDRQFILSSKKLLLSDSGFYLCAWTTGAQETQYFGPGTRLLVL.

J is TRBJ1-4 and V is TRBV9, with D unclear. In germline, CDR1 is SGDLS, CDR2 YYNGEE. V was trimmed by 4 bases and J by 2 bases, leaving 6 bases between them. There are 13 residues in the CDR3. CDR3 protein: CASSRGTNEKLFF. The CDR3 nucleotides are TGTGCCAGCAGCCGGGGTACTAATGAAAAACTGTTTTTT. Drawing the rest from reference TRBV9 and TRBJ1-4, the complete variable domain is DSGVTQTPKHLITATGQRVTLRCSPRSGDLSVYWYQQSLDQGLQFLIQYYNGEERAKGNILERFSAQQFPDLHSELNLSSLELGDSALYFCASSRGTNEKLFFGSGTQLSVL.

This chain uses TRBV7-3 with TRBJ2-1; possibly TRBD1 for D (6 bases). The length of the CDR3 is 18 residues. From germline, CDR1 is SGHTA and CDR2 FQGTGA. V dropped 5 bases and J dropped 5 bases, with 25 bases sitting between them. The CDR3 region has the DNA TGTGCCAGCAGCATACGGGTCTCCCCAGGGGCTAGCAACAATGAGCAGTTCTTC. It codes for CASSIRVSPGASNNEQFF.

The V and J genes are TRBV7-2 and TRBJ1-3; D remains unclear. CDR3 size: 15 residues. Trimming took 5 bases from V and 2 from J, leaving 13 bases between them. Germline CDR1 and CDR2: SGHTA and FQGNSA. The CDR3 DNA follows: TGTGCCAGCAGCGTCAAGTGGGGTGCTGGAAACACCATATATTTT. Its protein product is CASSVKWGAGNTIYF.

The chain recombines TRBV28 with TRBJ2-3, with 13 nucleotides matching TRBD2. The CDR3 runs 16 residues. Germline loops: CDR1 MDHEN, CDR2 SYDVKM. Unmatched junction bases numbered 7, after V lost 5 bases and J lost 5 bases. The CDR3 DNA follows: TGTGCCAGCAGTCGGACTAGCGGGAGTCTAAGAGATACGCAGTATTTT. Residues: CASSRTSGSLRDTQYF.

This clone showed up just a few times. V usage is TRBV10-3 and J usage is TRBJ1-5; 7 bases agree with TRBD1. Germline V gene data show CDR1 as ENHRY and CDR2 as SYGVKD. Trimming removed 7 bases from V and 4 bases from J; junction bases left unmatched: 7. CDR3 size: 14 residues. The CDR3 protein is CAINDGDRNQPQHF. The CDR3 DNA is TGTGCCATCAACGACGGGGACAGAAATCAGCCCCAGCATTTT.

The rearrangement uses TRBV7-8 and TRBJ1-1, with 7 bases matching TRBD1. J gave up 3 bases and V 5 bases, and 6 bases lay outside the gene matches. The CDR3 length is 14 residues. Germline lookup yields CDR1 SGHVS and CDR2 FQNEAQ. The CDR3 protein is CASSTRQGDTEAFF. As DNA, the CDR3 is TGTGCCAGCAGCACCCGACAGGGAGACACTGAAGCTTTCTTT.

The CDR3 reads CASRPLVGDEQFF. The CDR3 bases are TGTGCCAGTAGACCACTGGTCGGGGATGAGCAGTTCTTC. This rearrangement joins TRBV19 to TRBJ2-1; D perhaps matches TRBD2 (5 bases). This CDR3 has 13 residues. Deletions cut 6 bases from V and 8 bases from J, with 14 bases between. CDR1 and CDR2 (germline): LNHDA, SQIVND (reference sequence).

The V gene is TRBV4-2, the J gene TRBJ2-2; D not resolved. The CDR3 totals 14 residues. Germline V gives CDR1 LGHNA, CDR2 YNFKEQ. With 0 bases removed from V and 2 bases from J, the gap between germline ends came to 4 bases. DNA for the CDR3: TGTGCCAGCAGCCAAGATTTAAACACCGGGGAGCTGTTTTTT. This encodes CASSQDLNTGELFF.

This clone was found once. In nucleotides, the CDR3 is TGTGCCAGCAGCTCCCTGGAGCCAGGTGGTAATGAAAAACTGTTTTTT. Amino acid sequence: CASSSLEPGGNEKLFF. The gene calls are TRBV11-2 and TRBJ1-4; no clear D gene. The CDR3 contains 16 residues. Deletions cut 4 bases from V and 4 bases from J, with 16 bases between. The V gene's germline CDR1 is SGHAT and CDR2 FQNNGV.

The genes are TRBV28 and TRBJ2-3, with D possibly called TRBD1 or TRBD2 (5 bases each). This CDR3 contains 15 residues. The V end lost 7 bases, the J end lost 4 bases, and 18 bases lay between the germline ends. CDR1 and CDR2 from the germline V gene are MDHEN and SYDVKM. CDR3 region: CASNDRDRLPDTQYF. The CDR3 DNA is TGTGCCAGCAACGACCGGGACCGTCTGCCAGATACGCAGTATTTT.

This sequence joins TRBV19 and TRBJ2-5; 9 bases align to TRBD2. In germline, CDR1 is LNHDA, CDR2 SQIVND (reference sequence). V shed 4 bases, J shed 2 bases, and the junction held 5 bases outside the gene matches. There are 15 residues in the CDR3. For the CDR3, the DNA is TGTGCCAGTAGTACCGCTAGCGGGGTTCAAGAGACCCAGTACTTC. Its protein product is CASSTASGVQETQYF.

This chain joins TRBV5-1 and TRBJ1-2, with 7 nucleotides matching TRBD1. This CDR3 comprises 14 residues. Germline V gives CDR1 SGHRS, CDR2 YFSETQ. V lost 4 bases and J lost 4; bases outside the gene matches: 7. Written as DNA, the CDR3 is TGCGCCAGCAGCAGTGAGACAGGGTCCTATGGCTACACCTTC. It translates to CASSSETGSYGYTF.